The rows below give T cell receptor beta chains drawn from one sample of a study of control samples from healthy donors and cancer patients. Using immunoSEQ multiplex PCR, the repertoire was profiled, and TCRdb retains in-frame clones only, with some absent. The sample includes 150,000 to 180,000 clones, about 94% of them seen just once. The source material was blood. These receptors were obtained from a man aged 35 to 55 in good health. Each CDR3 is given with its conserved first and last residue. The order of the fields is V gene, J gene, CDR3 protein.

>TRBV6-2/TRBV6-3|TRBJ2-1
CASSYSSEQFF
>TRBV30|TRBJ2-6
CAWSGGGSGANVLTF
>TRBV5-1|TRBJ2-1
CASSTDRGWDEQFF
>TRBV4-1|TRBJ2-3
CASSQDTGGLGDTQYF
>TRBV19|TRBJ1-1
CASSIGTGQTEAFF
>TRBV24-1|TRBJ2-7
CATSGTGGSGGTYEQYF
>TRBV12-5|TRBJ2-3
CASGADQTDTQYF
>TRBV18|TRBJ1-1
CASSQYPGQGLNTEAFF
>TRBV5-1|TRBJ1-1
CASSSGPSNTEAFF
>TRBV19|TRBJ2-1
CASSIPGGRGDEQFF
>TRBV2|TRBJ1-2
CASIVQENYGYTF
>TRBV24-1|TRBJ1-2
CATRAGQGVNYGYTF
>TRBV7-2|TRBJ2-1
CASSLAGSVNEQFF
>TRBV5-6|TRBJ2-1
CASSWGTAQFF
>TRBV24-1|TRBJ2-5
CATAGTGPLETQYF
>TRBV5-1|TRBJ1-1
CASKQRSGATEAFF
>TRBV5-5|TRBJ1-4
CASSLYGTGDEKLFF
>TRBV10-1|TRBJ1-5
CASSESIGGSGQGYNQPQHF
>TRBV5-1|TRBJ1-4
CASSLGPGSNEKLFF
>TRBV5-4|TRBJ1-6
CASSLAGANSPLHF
>TRBV6-5|TRBJ1-2
CASGQGGIGNYGYTF
>TRBV2|TRBJ2-1
CASSGQGRVTNEQFF
>TRBV19|TRBJ2-1
CASSSLNSGSYNEQFF
>TRBV19|TRBJ1-1
CASKRESRTPNTEAFF
>TRBV27|TRBJ2-7
CASSNLGAYEQYF
>TRBV6-1|TRBJ1-4
CASSPQDEKLFF
>TRBV7-3|TRBJ2-2
CASSFGDSRSGELFF
>TRBV19|TRBJ1-2
CASTTAAPDSYGYTF
>TRBV9|TRBJ2-1
CASSAEKISERNEQFF
>TRBV24-1|TRBJ2-7
CATSDFPGAEQYF
>TRBV11-3|TRBJ2-2
CASSLSGVTGELFF
>TRBV6-4|TRBJ2-1
CASSAQTGNYNEQFF
>TRBV7-8|TRBJ2-3
CASSNPGTPRDTQYF
>TRBV18|TRBJ1-2
CASSPVPGTYGYTF
>TRBV6-6|TRBJ2-4
CATGVSKNIQYF
>TRBV4-1|TRBJ2-3
CASSQDLRDGRTDTQYF
>TRBV3-1/TRBV3-2|TRBJ2-3
CASSSNGESGGETDTQYF
>TRBV2|TRBJ2-7
CASSDRGGYEQYF
>TRBV7-9|TRBJ1-1
CASSPRREQNTEAFF
>TRBV28|TRBJ1-2
CASSLIVGQGIRGGYTF
>TRBV15|TRBJ1-3
CATSRDGGHSGNTIYF
>TRBV6-2/TRBV6-3|TRBJ1-2
CASSSPKTYGYTF
>TRBV30|TRBJ1-1
CAWSVPTENTEAFF
>TRBV5-1|TRBJ1-2
CASSLKTDWESGYTF
>TRBV18|TRBJ2-2
CASSPVGQATGELFF
>TRBV6-5|TRBJ1-1
CASSLDGTEAFF
>TRBV4-1|TRBJ2-5
CASSRGTGEETQYF
>TRBV5-1|TRBJ2-7
CASSTGSYEQYF
>TRBV4-1|TRBJ1-6
CASSQDGAAANSPLHF
>TRBV6-2/TRBV6-3|TRBJ2-7
CASSIYTGTVDYEQYF
>TRBV12-2|TRBJ1-6
CASRLGKGIWSPLHF
>TRBV21-1|TRBJ1-2
CASSNRYPLRQTNYGYTF
>TRBV18|TRBJ1-5
CASSPSSRDRVQPQHF
>TRBV5-6|TRBJ1-5
CASSLAGRGGNQPQHF